This T cell receptor beta chain originates from a study of shared clonotypes between healthy human individuals. Within Nashville, Tennessee resided all donors, each a Caucasian adult. The CDR3 has 14 amino acids. Trimming stripped 7 bases from V and 4 bases from J, with 15 bases between. The germline CDR1 and CDR2 sequences are MNHEY and SMNVEV (reference sequence). Repertoires were generated with immunoSEQ multiplex PCR, while TCRdb's copy carries only in-frame clones and drops some. The table has over a million clones, around 98.5% seen once. This clone was detected once. The receptor was isolated from a man aged 25 to 40 in good health. Sample: naive CD4+ T cells sorted from blood. The subset: CD45RA+ positively selected. The genes are TRBV27 and TRBJ2-3; D perhaps matches TRBD2 (6 bases). Here the CDR3 reads CASTTTSWADTQYF. CDR3 nucleotide sequence: TGTGCCAGCACCACGACTAGTTGGGCAGATACGCAGTATTTT.